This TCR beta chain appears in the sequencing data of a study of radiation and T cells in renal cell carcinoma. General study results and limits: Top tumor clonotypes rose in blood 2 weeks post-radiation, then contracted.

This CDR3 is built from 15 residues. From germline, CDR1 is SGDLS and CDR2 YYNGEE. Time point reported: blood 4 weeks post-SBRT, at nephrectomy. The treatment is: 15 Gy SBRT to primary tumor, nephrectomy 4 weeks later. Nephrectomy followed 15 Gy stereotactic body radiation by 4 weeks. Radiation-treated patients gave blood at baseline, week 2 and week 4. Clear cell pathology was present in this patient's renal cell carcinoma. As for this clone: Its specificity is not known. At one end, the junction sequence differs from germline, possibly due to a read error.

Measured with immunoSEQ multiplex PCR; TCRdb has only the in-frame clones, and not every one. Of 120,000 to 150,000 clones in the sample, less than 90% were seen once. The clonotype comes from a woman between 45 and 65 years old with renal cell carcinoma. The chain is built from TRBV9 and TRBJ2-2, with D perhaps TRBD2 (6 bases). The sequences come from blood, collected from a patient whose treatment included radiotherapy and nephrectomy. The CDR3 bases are TGTGCCAGCAGCACGGGACTTATAAACACCGGGGGGCTGTTTTTT. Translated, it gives CASSTGLINTGGLFF. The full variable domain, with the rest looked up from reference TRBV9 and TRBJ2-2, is DSGVTQTPKHLITATGQRVTLRCSPRSGDLSVYWYQQSLDQGLQFLIQYYNGEERAKGNILERFSAQQFPDLHSELNLSSLELGDSALYFCASSTGLINTGGLFFGEGSRLTVL.